This T cell receptor (beta chain) is from a study of CD8+CD57+ T cells in acquired aplastic anemia. Genomic DNA provided the template from which TCR beta VDJ and CDR3 profiles were obtained. TCRdb called the reads again in MiXCR, with one record for every CDR3 protein. This table has roughly 420,000 distinct CDR3 sequences, about two thirds appearing once. General observations from the study: Roughly 30 CD8+ CDR3 sequences occurred in both the patients and the controls.

Looked up from germline, CDR1 is SNHLY and CDR2 is FYNNEI. Trimming took 5 bases from V and 0 from J; bases not matched to a gene: 4. The CDR3 has 15 amino acids. In this sample, this clonotype turned up many times. Its antigen remains unidentified. The receptor comes from a human donor in good health, serving as a control. The rearrangement joins TRBV2 to TRBJ1-5, with 7 nucleotides matching TRBD1. The specimen was sorted CD4+, CD8+, or CD8+CD57+ T cells (not recorded which) from PBMCs. The CDR3 here is CASSRDSLSNQPQHF. The CDR3 bases are TGTGCCAGCAGTAGGGACAGCCTTAGCAATCAGCCCCAGCATTTT.